Below, one T cell receptor beta chain is given with its context. The antigen is unknown. This sample was taken from a study of T cell responses to AZD1222 COVID-19 vaccine. Study at large: Combined were second doses at about 4 or about 12 weeks.

The V gene's germline CDR1 is LGHDT and CDR2 YNNKEL (reference sequence). The CDR3 is made up of 19 amino acids. The junction had 13 bases not matched to a gene; V was cut back by 2 bases and J by 2 bases. Assay: immunoSEQ multiplex PCR; the TCRdb copy retains only in-frame clones and omits some. The data contain approximately 130,000 clones, more than 90% of them seen just once; the ten biggest clones take up 1.5% to 2%. The study's findings and limits: Recipients of AZD1222 seropositive at baseline numbered only six or seven. Spike-specific TCR repertoires showed rising breadth and depth after two AZD1222 doses. Repertoire collection took place solely once the T cell response had peaked.

Sequencing used peripheral blood, obtained on day 0 of AZD1222 vaccination. The rearrangement joins TRBV3-1 (or the pseudogene TRBV3-2) to TRBJ2-3; TRBD2 aligns across 10 bases. The sequence was obtained from an adult in good health. CDR3 coding DNA: TGTGCCAGCAGCCAACCTCGGACTAGCGGAGGTTTCTACACAGATACGCAGTATTTT. Protein sequence: CASSQPRTSGGFYTDTQYF.